The 23 T cell receptor beta chains given below trace back to one sample, sequenced in a study of tumor-infiltrating lymphocytes in primary liver carcinoma. Without any cell sorting, roughly 20-32 mg of bulk tissue yielded co-extracted RNA and DNA. Total RNA (around 500 ng) served as template for TCR beta cDNA synthesis primed by a constant-region primer. Libraries of TCR beta came from three nested multiplex PCR rounds with slightly modified ARM-PCR. Forward primers for TRBV1-TRBV30 and a C-beta reverse primer served the first two PCR rounds, at 10 cycles each. MiXCR, applied by TCRdb to the multiplex PCR reads, yields one record per CDR3 protein. The sample has around 120,000 distinct CDR3 sequences, around 70% seen once. What was sequenced was tumor-adjacent normal liver tissue. These receptors were obtained from a woman in her fifties or sixties with primary liver carcinoma and hepatitis B virus infection.

Remarks on this clonotype: Because it lacks the conserved phenylalanine or tryptophan at the end, this CDR3 is likely a read error. This chain links TRBV2 with TRBJ1-5; 7 nucleotides align to TRBD1. This CDR3 contains 14 residues. Trimming took 3 bases from V and 7 from J; bases not matched to a gene: 6. CDR1 SNHLY and CDR2 FYNNEI come from the germline V gene. In nucleotides, the CDR3 is TGTGCCAGCAGTGATCAAGGGGGCGGCCAGCCCCAGCATTCT. It specifies CASSDQGGGQPQHS.

The J gene is TRBJ2-2, the V gene TRBV29-1; 7 nucleotides match TRBD2. From germline, CDR1 is SQVTM and CDR2 ANQGSEA. This CDR3 is 13 amino acids long. CDR3 in amino acids: CSAMIGRVGELFF. CDR3 coding DNA: TGCAGTGCTATGATAGGGAGGGTCGGGGAGCTGTTTTTT.

The rearrangement links TRBV4-1 to TRBJ2-7; D is possibly TRBD1 (6 bases). V was cut by 8 bases and J by 6 bases, with 17 bases left in between. The germline CDR1 and CDR2 sequences are MGHRA and YSYEKL. This CDR3 comprises 13 residues. The CDR3 bases are TGCGCCAGCGGCCGGTCCAGGGGAGTCGAGCAGTACTTC. This codes for CASGRSRGVEQYF.

Concerning this clonotype: The germline gene is not matched at one end of the junction; a read error may be the cause. The CDR3 bases are TGTGCCAGCAGCGCATGTCGGGAGGCTAGGGAGACTCAGTACTTC. It is translated as CASSACREARETQYF. The V and J genes are TRBV7-8 and TRBJ2-5, with 7 nucleotides matching TRBD2. The CDR3 extends over 15 amino acids. Germline V gives CDR1 SGHVS, CDR2 FQNEAQ.

The table lists this clonotype with a count of one. Without the conserved terminal phenylalanine or tryptophan, this CDR3 likely stems from a read error. V is TRBV12-3 or TRBV12-4 and J is TRBJ1-2; D call uncertain. CDR3 length: 12 residues. V was clipped by 6 bases and J by 8 bases, with 13 bases between them. The CDR3 nucleotides are TGTGCCAGCAGCCCCCCGGGGAGGGGCTACACCCTC. Protein: CASSPPGRGYTL.

With regard to this clonotype: The CDR3 ends on some other residue instead of the conserved phenylalanine or tryptophan, so this is likely a read error. The chain combines TRBV6-1 with TRBJ1-5, with unresolved D. From germline, CDR1 is MNHNS and CDR2 SASEGT. The CDR3 covers 15 residues. CDR3 in DNA: TGTACCAGCAGTGAAGCGCTAGGGCCAAATCAGCCCCAGCATCTT. Encoded protein: CTSSEALGPNQPQHL.

At least ten counts were recorded for this clonotype. V and J are TRBV29-1 and TRBJ2-1; D gene ambiguous. The CDR3 runs to 13 residues. With 4 bases removed from V and 7 bases from J, the gap between germline ends came to 14 bases. CDR1 SQVTM and CDR2 ANQGSEA come from the germline V gene. The CDR3: CSVAEPTRNEQFF. The CDR3, as DNA: TGCAGCGTTGCAGAACCAACACGGAATGAGCAGTTCTTC.

On this clonotype itself: Germline and junction disagree at one end, which may indicate a read error. The rearrangement links TRBV6-2 or TRBV6-3 to TRBJ2-5; D unclear. This CDR3 contains 15 residues. The V gene's germline CDR1 is MNHEY and CDR2 SVGEGT. DNA of the CDR3: TGTGCCAGGAGTTACGGTCCTAGATTGAAAGAGACCCAGTACTTC. Amino acid sequence: CARSYGPRLKETQYF.

This clonotype showed up just once. This could be a read error, since a much larger clone is one nucleotide away. The chain combines TRBV28 with TRBJ1-5, with TRBD1 as a possible D gene (6 bases). The CDR3 totals 16 residues. The germline V gene has CDR1 MDHEN and CDR2 SYDVKM. The CDR3, as DNA: TGTGCCAGCAGTCCCCTCCGGGGACAAGGCAATCAGTCCCAGCATTTT. This codes for CASSPLRGQGNQSQHF.

In regard to this clonotype: One end of the junction does not line up with germline, which may come from a read error. The chain employs TRBV5-6 and TRBJ2-2, with 8 bases lining up with TRBD1. Germline-derived CDR1 and CDR2 are SGHDT and YYEEEE. CDR3 size: 16 residues. CDR3 sequence reads: CASSLLGTGDTEELSF. The CDR3 DNA sequence: TGTGCCAGCAGCTTGCTAGGGACAGGCGACACCGAGGAGCTGTCTTTT.

Note on this clonotype: Being one base from a much bigger clone, this may be a read error. J is TRBJ2-2 and V is TRBV21-1. TRBV21-1 represents a pseudogene. The CDR3 is made up of 14 amino acids. CDR3 sequence reads: CASSKELTGGELFF. For the CDR3, the DNA is TGTGCCAGCAGCAAGGAGCTTACCGGCGGGGAGCTGTTTTTT.

This clonotype was observed a single time. The CDR3 does not end in the conserved phenylalanine or tryptophan, so this is likely a read error. The DNA is left out, because the CDR3 cannot be placed on it with certainty; the CDR3 is given as TCRdb lists it. The chain carries TRBV29-1 and TRBJ1-1. The CDR3 is 14 residues long, ends included. Germline V gene lookup returns CDR1 SQVTM and CDR2 ANQGSEA. The CDR3 sequence: CSVSVRTGSTEAIS.

Regarding this clonotype: Sequence at one end of the junction differs from germline and may be a read error. The rearrangement uses TRBV29-1 and TRBJ2-1; D possibly corresponds to TRBD1 (6 bases). The CDR3 length is 13 residues. The germline V gene has CDR1 SQVTM and CDR2 ANQGSEA. CDR3 sequence (DNA): TGCAGCGTCGTTCCAAGGGGGTTGGATGAGCAATTCTTC. Protein product: CSVVPRGLDEQFF.

A word on this clonotype: At one end the junction does not follow the germline gene, possibly because of a read error. The CDR3 DNA is TGTGCCAGCAGCCCAATGGGACTAGCAGGAAACATTCAATACTTC. This sequence encodes CASSPMGLAGNIQYF. V and J are TRBV5-6 and TRBJ2-4; 9 bases match TRBD2. The germline gives CDR1 SGHDT, CDR2 YYEEEE. CDR3 length: 15 amino acids.

A note on this clonotype: In this CDR3 the conserved last residue, phenylalanine or tryptophan, is missing, so a read error is likely. CDR3 sequence reads: CASSQGTGNYGYTL. In DNA form, the CDR3 reads TGCGCCAGCAGCCAAGGGACAGGGAACTATGGCTACACCCTT. This rearrangement joins TRBV4-1 to TRBJ1-2, with 8 bases identical to TRBD1. The length of the CDR3 is 14 residues. V shed 1 base, J shed 2 bases, and the junction held 0 bases outside the gene matches. CDR1 is MGHRA and CDR2 is YSYEKL in the germline V gene.

Remarks on this clonotype: The germline gene is not matched at one end of the junction; a read error may be the cause. The chain uses TRBV11-3 and TRBJ2-1, with D possibly TRBD2 on 6 matching bases. The CDR3 loop spans 17 amino acids. From germline, CDR1 is SGHNT and CDR2 YENEEA. The CDR3 DNA sequence: TGTGCCAGCAACTTAGGTCGGGGGAAGTGGGGTGTCGATGAACAGTTCTTC. It codes for CASNLGRGKWGVDEQFF. The variable domain in full, completed from reference TRBV11-3 and TRBJ2-1, reads EAGVVQSPRYKIIEKKQPVAFWCNPISGHNTLYWYLQNLGQGPELLIRYENEEAVDDSQLPKDRFSAERLKGVDSTLKIQPAELGDSAVYLCASNLGRGKWGVDEQFFGPGTRLTVL.

As concerns this clonotype: A much larger clone differs from this one at a single base, so this may be a read error. V gene TRBV7-9 combines with J gene TRBJ1-1; perhaps TRBD1 as D (5 bases). V was cut by 5 bases and J by 2 bases, with 12 bases left in between. The CDR3 covers 14 residues. From germline, CDR1 is SEHNR and CDR2 FQNEAQ (reference sequence). The CDR3 loop reads CASSPTRGNTEAFF. The CDR3 nucleotides are TGTGCCAGCAGCCCGACAAGGGGCAACACTGAAGCTTTCTTT.

A remark on this clonotype: Given a much more abundant clone one base away, this may be a read error. The CDR3 DNA follows: TGTGCCAGCAGCGGGGGGGGACCGACACAAGAGACCCTGTACTTC. Protein: CASSGGGPTQETLYF. J is TRBJ2-5 and V is TRBV7-8; 7 bases align to TRBD2. The CDR3 length is 15 residues. Germline V CDR1 and CDR2: SGHVS, FQNEAQ.

Turning to this clonotype: This is likely a read error, given that the CDR3 carries no conserved phenylalanine or tryptophan at its end. CDR3 nucleotide sequence: TGTGCAGGCAGCAGAGATAGCGGGAGCTACGAGCAGTACTCC. Amino acids: CAGSRDSGSYEQYS. This sequence joins TRBV11-1 and TRBJ2-7; TRBD2 agrees at 9 bases. Per germline, CDR1 SGHAT and CDR2 FQDESV (reference sequence). This CDR3 is 14 amino acids long.

The chain combines TRBV6-5 with TRBJ2-6, with TRBD1 as a possible D gene (6 bases). V was cut by 4 bases and J by 4 bases, with 17 bases left in between. The CDR3 consists of 17 residues. Germline lookup yields CDR1 MNHEY and CDR2 SVGAGI. CDR3 in DNA: TGTGCCAGCAGTTTATCCGGAACAGGGATGGGGGCCAACGTCCTGACTTTC. Translated, it gives CASSLSGTGMGANVLTF.

The chain combines TRBV6-1 with TRBJ1-5; D is unclear. The CDR3 consists of 15 residues. Deletions cut 3 bases from V and 15 bases from J, with 24 bases between. Germline values: CDR1 MNHNS, CDR2 SASEGT. CDR3 amino acids: CASSDLADSNPHRHF. Here the CDR3 DNA reads TGTGCCAGCAGTGATTTGGCCGATAGCAATCCGCACCGGCATTTT.

About this clonotype: At one of its ends the junction is not consistent with the germline gene, which may arise from a read error. This rearrangement joins TRBV11-2 to TRBJ2-4; 10 positions match TRBD2. There are 17 residues in the CDR3. Germline V gives CDR1 SGHAT, CDR2 FQNNGV. This CDR3 reads CASGPNRLLSGRDIKYF. For the CDR3, the DNA is TGTGCCAGCGGCCCAAACAGGCTACTAAGCGGGAGGGACATTAAGTACTTC.

A note on this clonotype: A much larger clone lies one base from this, so it may be a read error. The gene calls are TRBV5-5 and TRBJ1-1, with D perhaps matching TRBD1 (5 bases). V lost 0 bases, J lost 5 bases, and 14 bases lay in between. The CDR3 sequence is 15 residues long. Germline CDR1 reads SGHKS; CDR2 reads YYEKEE (reference sequence). CDR3 residues: CASSLETRVWTEAFF. The CDR3 nucleotides read TGTGCCAGCAGCTTGGAGACCAGGGTGTGGACTGAAGCTTTCTTT.